This is a list of T cell receptor beta chains from one sample in a study of Graves' ophthalmopathy and Graves' hyperthyroidism. In TCRdb, the multiplex PCR reads were re-called with MiXCR into one record per CDR3 protein. The sample includes approximately 330,000 distinct CDR3 sequences, about 17% of them seen just once. The sample comprised peripheral blood. The source of these receptors is an adult man with Graves' ophthalmopathy. The CDR3 runs from the conserved cysteine through the conserved F or W. The order of the fields is V gene, CDR3 protein.

TRBV7-8 | CASSLDTLYEQYF
TRBV20-1 | CSATSAGTAEETQYF
TRBV11-2 | CASSSFPGAKHEKLFF
TRBV28 | CASSPLGGGGNQPQHF
TRBV4-2 | CASSQPQGLRARNTGELFF
TRBV5-1 | CASSDRQGDTEAFF
TRBV12-3/TRBV12-4 | CASSLDVTPSTQYF
TRBV12-3/TRBV12-4 | CASSPRADRGEAFF
TRBV28 | CASSFNGNTIYF
TRBV28 | CASSLFGRGVETEAFF
TRBV4-2 | CASSQDSRRGMNTEAFF
TRBV10-1 | CASSEVGVNQPQHF
TRBV5-1 | CASSQRGAEQYF
TRBV7-2 | CASSLTGATEAFF
TRBV7-9 | CTSSASAIPPYEQYF
TRBV5-1 | CASSIVSLRGGYNF
TRBV13 | CASSQDRRGYTF
TRBV19 | CASSRGLGDEQYF
TRBV10-3 | CAISECDRESGYTF
TRBV5-1 | CASSLGTGGGEAFF
TRBV7-8 | CASSPATGESYEQYF
TRBV6-1 | CASSPVREGNQPQHF
TRBV6-1 | CASSEKPTRTGIYEQYF
TRBV5-6 | CASSLETSGANVLSF
TRBV2 | CASSERDRGSTEAFF
TRBV27 | CASSLSRGDTYEQYF
TRBV20-1 | CSASTGVGYEQYF
TRBV6-2/TRBV6-3 | CASSRGQGAGYGYTF
TRBV20-1 | CSASIAGGLGSETQYF
TRBV12-3/TRBV12-4 | CASSLGGTNSPLHF
TRBV18 | CASSLQGGLAKNIQFF
TRBV12-3/TRBV12-4 | CASSPGEGANVLTF
TRBV6-1 | CASSALSGLQETQYF
TRBV6-1 | CASSEGEVFNTEAFF
TRBV7-8 | CASSLVSGETQYF
TRBV5-1 | CASSLGGNSGNTIYF
TRBV6-1 | CASSETGEGFSPQYF
TRBV6-1 | CASSGWDRGLDEQYF
TRBV20-1 | CSPTKTSGGAHEQYF
TRBV5-1 | CASSPGTKDTEAFF
TRBV6-2/TRBV6-3 | CASSGGRVGNQPQHF
TRBV2 | CASMRGQGYEQYF
TRBV5-1 | CASSFTSPGDRNYEQYF
TRBV6-1 | CASRNIQGPFTPQHF
TRBV4-1 | CASSREGAFAGNTIYF
TRBV6-5 | CASNSGGQAYEQYF
TRBV12-3/TRBV12-4 | CASSWTGVNSPLHF
TRBV12-3/TRBV12-4 | CASSFGGRERTGELFF
TRBV5-1 | CASSLKGGETQYF
TRBV27 | CASSLFGGRPTEAFF
TRBV12-3/TRBV12-4 | CASSLEGGGRETQYF
TRBV12-3/TRBV12-4 | CASSFLKETQYF
TRBV10-3 | CAIRLIQGRYLQETQYF
TRBV7-2 | CASSLEGDYEQYF
TRBV27 | CASSPGQGSYQPQHF
TRBV6-2/TRBV6-3 | CASSLSGTTPYEQYF
TRBV20-1 | CSARDERGYQETQYF
TRBV6-1 | CASSLLAESYEQYF
TRBV6-1 | CASREDRVNTEAFF
TRBV11-2 | CASSERPINQPQHF